These 3 T cell receptor beta chains share one sample of origin, sequenced in a study of identical twins. Via MiXCR, TCRdb re-called the 5' RACE reads, giving one row per CDR3 protein. The table lists 1.5 million or so distinct CDR3 sequences, about 30% of them singletons. Sequencing was done on a sample of cord blood. These receptors came from a newborn girl in good health.

This chain joins TRBV3-1 and TRBJ2-4; 9 bases are shared with TRBD2. Matching the DNA end better, TRBJ2-7 makes the J call doubtful. The germline V gene has CDR1 LGHDT and CDR2 YNNKEL (reference sequence). The CDR3 has 15 amino acids. CDR3 region: CASSQEPSGNVEQYF. In DNA, the CDR3 is TGTGCCAGCAGCCAAGAACCTAGCGGGAATGTCGAGCAGTACTTC.

This chain joins TRBV30 and TRBJ2-5; D gene ambiguous. Between the trimmed V and J ends, which lost 0 bases and 1 base, there was a span of 6 bases. Germline V gene lookup returns CDR1 GTSNPN and CDR2 SVGIG (reference sequence). The CDR3 contains 13 residues. The CDR3, as DNA: TGTGCCTGGAGTGTACGAGCCCAAGAGACCCAGTACTTC. Amino acid sequence: CAWSVRAQETQYF.

The chain employs TRBV6-1 and TRBJ2-5; D unclear. The better agreement between TRBJ2-1 and the DNA end casts doubt on the J call. The CDR3 runs 14 residues. Germline loops: CDR1 MNHNS, CDR2 SASEGT. The CDR3 protein is CASSEALDQETQFF. CDR3 nucleotides: TGTGCCAGCAGTGAAGCCTTGGATCAAGAGACCCAGTTCTTC.